This T cell receptor beta chain comes out of a study of read filtering for tumor transcriptome and immune sequencing. Study information: DNase treatment preceded whole-transcriptome library preparation.

Regarding the study as a whole: RNA-seq captured clonotypes less deeply and reliably than IR-seq.

The library was built from around 400 ng RNA with molecular barcoded adaptors for alpha/delta and beta/gamma chains. TCRdb reprocessed the reads via MiXCR and lists one record per CDR3 protein. The sample lists about 5,800 distinct CDR3 sequences; around 20% were seen once. Many counts were recorded for this clonotype. Its matching antigen is unknown. The germline gives CDR1 SGHAT, CDR2 FQDESV (reference sequence). The CDR3 extends over 15 amino acids. Trimming removed 2 bases from V and 3 bases from J; junction bases left unmatched: 6. Sequencing was carried out using a population of CD138-negative cells sorted from bone marrow. The sequence came from a donor at least 40 years old with multiple myeloma. The V gene is TRBV11-1, the J gene TRBJ2-5; 7 bases map to TRBD1. The CDR3 nucleotides read TGTGCCAGCAGCTTATCGGGACAGAGGAAAGAGACCCAGTACTTC. The encoded protein is CASSLSGQRKETQYF.